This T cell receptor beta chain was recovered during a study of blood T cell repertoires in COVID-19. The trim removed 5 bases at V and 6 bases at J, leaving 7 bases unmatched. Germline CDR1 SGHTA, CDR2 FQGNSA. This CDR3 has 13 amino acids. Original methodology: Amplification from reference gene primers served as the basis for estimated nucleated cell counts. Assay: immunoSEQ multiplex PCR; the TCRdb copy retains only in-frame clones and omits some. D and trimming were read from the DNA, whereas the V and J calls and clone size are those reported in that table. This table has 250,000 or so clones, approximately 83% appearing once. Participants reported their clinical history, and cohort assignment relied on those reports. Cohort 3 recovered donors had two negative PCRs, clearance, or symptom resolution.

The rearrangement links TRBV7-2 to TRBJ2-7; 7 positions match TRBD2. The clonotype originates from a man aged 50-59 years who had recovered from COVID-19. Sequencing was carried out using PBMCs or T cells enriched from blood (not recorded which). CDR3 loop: CASSPRLASEQYF. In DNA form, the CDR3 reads TGTGCCAGCAGCCCGCGACTAGCTTCCGAGCAGTACTTC.